What follows are 17 T cell receptor beta chains derived from one specimen sequenced in a study of cytomegalovirus exposure and HLA in healthy donors. Researchers ran the PCR with 60 Vbeta and 13 Jbeta primers. The assay was immunoSEQ multiplex PCR, and TCRdb's table has in-frame clones only and misses some. The sample shows about 120,000 clones, roughly 60% of them seen only once. The sample comprised PBMCs. These TCRs come from a man aged 35 to 55 in good health and CMV-seropositive.

The genes are TRBV2 and TRBJ1-4; no clear D gene. This CDR3 is 11 amino acids long. Germline CDR1 SNHLY, CDR2 FYNNEI. Trimming removed 6 bases at V and 4 bases at J, with 3 bases between. CDR3 nucleotides: TGTGCCAGCAGGAGTAATGAAAAACTGTTTTTT. This translates into CASRSNEKLFF.

Notes on this clone: This CDR3 is also generated by other DNA sequences in the sample. V usage is TRBV5-1 and J usage is TRBJ2-5; the D gene is possibly TRBD1 (5 bases). The CDR3 extends over 15 amino acids. Germline loops: CDR1 SGHRS, CDR2 YFSETQ. V was shortened by 7 bases and J by 1 base, with 17 bases between the two germline ends. CDR3 protein: CASSRAGLIQETQYF. The CDR3 DNA reads as TGCGCCAGCTCCCGGGCAGGGTTGATCCAAGAGACCCAGTACTTC.

As regards this clone: An end of the junction differs from the germline gene, which may be a read error. The genes are TRBV7-7 and TRBJ2-7; 8 bases match TRBD1. The CDR3 extends over 14 amino acids. The V gene's germline CDR1 is SSHAT and CDR2 FNYEAQ (reference sequence). CDR3 protein: CASSPDRGSYEQYF. As DNA, the CDR3 is TGTGCTAGCAGCCCCGACAGGGGCTCCTACGAGCAGTACTTC.

The chain uses TRBV28 and TRBJ2-7, with 7 bases fitting TRBD1. V lost 6 bases to trimming and J lost 2 bases; unmatched junction nucleotides: 10. Looked up from germline, CDR1 is MDHEN and CDR2 is SYDVKM. This CDR3 comprises 15 residues. As DNA, the CDR3 is TGTGCCAGCAGCCCAACAGGGGCTCGGGCCTACGAGCAGTACTTC. Translation gives CASSPTGARAYEQYF.

The V and J genes are TRBV6-6 and TRBJ1-1; D ambiguous. This CDR3 has 15 amino acids. CDR1 is MNHNY and CDR2 is SVGAGI in the germline V gene (reference sequence). With 0 bases removed from V and 0 bases from J, the gap between germline ends came to 8 bases. The CDR3 nucleotides are TGTGCCAGCAGTTACTCTCGCAGGCTGAACACTGAAGCTTTCTTT. It yields the protein CASSYSRRLNTEAFF.

The genes are TRBV5-4 and TRBJ2-6, with TRBD1 as a possible D gene (6 bases). CDR3 size: 15 residues. Germline V CDR1 and CDR2: SGHNT, YYREEE (reference sequence). Between the trimmed V and J ends, which lost 4 bases and 3 bases, there was a span of 11 bases. CDR3 DNA: TGTGCCAGCAGCATACAGGGTGGTGGGGCCAACGTCCTGACTTTC. It yields the protein CASSIQGGGANVLTF.

This chain uses TRBV4-1 with TRBJ1-6; 11 bases are shared with TRBD1. The CDR3 contains 17 residues. The trim removed 1 base at V and 10 bases at J, leaving 9 bases unmatched. Per the germline V gene, CDR1 is MGHRA and CDR2 is YSYEKL. The CDR3 region is CASSQVGGTGGKSPLHF. The CDR3 coding sequence is TGCGCCAGCAGCCAAGTCGGGGGGACAGGGGGAAAGTCACCCCTCCACTTT.

The chain joins TRBV7-7 to TRBJ2-5; 13 bases line up with TRBD2. Germline CDR1 and CDR2: SSHAT and FNYEAQ (reference sequence). V trimming: 5 bases; J trimming: 5 bases; junction bases outside the gene matches: 8. The CDR3 is 16 residues long. The CDR3 DNA sequence: TGTGCCAGCAGCACTCGACTAGCGGGGGGTAGGGAGACCCAGTACTTC. It translates to CASSTRLAGGRETQYF.

The chain joins TRBV18 to TRBJ2-5; maybe TRBD1 (6 bases). CDR3 length equals 13 residues. CDR1 and CDR2 from the germline V gene are KGHSH and LQKENI. V shed 5 bases and J shed 2 bases, with 9 bases lying between them. CDR3 nucleotides: TGTGCCAGCTCATCCGGACAGCAAGAGACCCAGTACTTC. It codes for CASSSGQQETQYF. The whole variable domain, remainder taken from reference TRBV18 and TRBJ2-5, is NAGVMQNPRHLVRRRGQEARLRCSPMKGHSHVYWYRQLPEEGLKFMVYLQKENIIDESGMPKERFSAEFPKEGPSILRIQQVVRGDSAAYFCASSSGQQETQYFGPGTRLLVL.

V gene TRBV19 combines with J gene TRBJ2-3; tentative D call: TRBD1 (6 bases). Germline V gives CDR1 LNHDA, CDR2 SQIVND (reference sequence). The CDR3 is made up of 15 amino acids. V was clipped by 7 bases and J by 2 bases, with 16 bases between them. The CDR3, as DNA: TGTGCCAGTACCCTCGGACAGCATGACACAGATACGCAGTATTTT. This gives the protein CASTLGQHDTDTQYF.

The chain links TRBV28 to TRBJ2-7; TRBD2 agrees at 7 bases. CDR1 and CDR2 from the germline V gene are MDHEN and SYDVKM. V lost 6 bases to trimming and J lost 4 bases; unmatched junction nucleotides: 3. The CDR3 spans 12 residues. The CDR3 DNA reads as TGTGCCAGCAGGTCCGGGGGGTACGAGCAGTACTTC. Amino acids: CASRSGGYEQYF.

The chain carries TRBV6-4 and TRBJ2-2, with D maybe TRBD2 (5 bases). Germline V gene lookup returns CDR1 MRHNA and CDR2 SNTAGT. The ends were cut back, 0 bases at V and 4 bases at J, with 12 bases in the middle. This CDR3 comprises 16 residues. The CDR3 protein is CASSDSEGSGTGELFF. In nucleotides, the CDR3 is TGTGCCAGCAGTGACTCTGAGGGCTCGGGCACCGGGGAGCTGTTTTTT.

The chain uses TRBV5-1 and TRBJ1-4, with D perhaps matching TRBD1 (5 bases). There are 15 residues in the CDR3. Germline V gene sequence: CDR1 SGHRS, CDR2 YFSETQ. V shed 0 bases and J shed 5 bases, with 11 bases lying between them. The CDR3, as DNA: TGCGCCAGCAGCTTGGCGGCTCAGGGAAATGAAAAACTGTTTTTT. Protein product: CASSLAAQGNEKLFF. The full variable domain, with the rest looked up from reference TRBV5-1 and TRBJ1-4, is KAGVTQTPRYLIKTRGQQVTLSCSPISGHRSVSWYQQTPGQGLQFLFEYFSETQRNKGNFPGRFSGRQFSNSRSEMNVSTLELGDSALYLCASSLAAQGNEKLFFGSGTQLSVL.

In this sample, this clone turned up a few times. The chain is built from TRBV5-4 and TRBJ1-6; perhaps TRBD1 as D (5 bases). CDR3 size: 14 residues. Trimming took 2 bases from V and 8 from J, leaving 11 bases between them. The V gene's germline CDR1 is SGHNT and CDR2 YYREEE (reference sequence). CDR3 in DNA: TGTGCCAGCAGCTTAGGGGCCGCGGATTCACCCCTCCACTTT. Encoded protein: CASSLGAADSPLHF. Supplemented by reference TRBV5-4 and TRBJ1-6, the full variable domain reads ETGVTQSPTHLIKTRGQQVTLRCSSQSGHNTVSWYQQALGQGPQFIFQYYREEENGRGNFPPRFSGLQFPNYSSELNVNALELDDSALYLCASSLGAADSPLHFGNGTRLTVT.

This clone was observed a few times. The J gene is TRBJ1-2, the V gene TRBV9; weak D call: TRBD1 (6 bases). V shed 0 bases and J shed 7 bases, with 16 bases lying between them. This CDR3 contains 15 residues. Germline CDR1 reads SGDLS; CDR2 reads YYNGEE. Written as DNA, the CDR3 is TGTGCCAGCAGCGTAGCGGCCCGACAGGCGTCTGGCTACACCTTC. Protein product: CASSVAARQASGYTF.

This clone was seen only a few times. J is TRBJ2-7 and V is TRBV5-4; no reliable D call. CDR1 and CDR2 (germline): SGHNT, YYREEE (reference sequence). The CDR3 spans 8 residues. The CDR3 is CASSPRMV. CDR3 nucleotides: TGTGCCAGCAGCCCCAGGATGGTC.

The V gene is TRBV29-1, the J gene TRBJ2-7, with a weak D call TRBD2 (5 bases). Germline CDR1 is SQVTM and CDR2 is ANQGSEA. The CDR3 has 12 amino acids. Trimming took off 5 bases at V and 3 bases at J, with 11 bases between the two ends. CDR3 bases: TGCAGCGTTACACAGACTAACTACGAGCAGTACTTC. Its protein is CSVTQTNYEQYF.